The rows below give T cell receptor beta chains drawn from one sample of a study of OX40 agonist ivuxolimab in advanced cancers. Measured with immunoSEQ multiplex PCR; TCRdb has only the in-frame clones, and not every one. The sample consists of 32,000 or so clones, roughly four fifths of them appearing once. The sequences come from CD4+ or CD8+ T cells sorted from blood, collected in a trial of the OX40 agonist ivuxolimab. The source of these receptors is an adult with an advanced solid tumor such as melanoma, head and neck, liver or kidney cancer. Both conserved end residues are part of each CDR3. Fields, in order: V gene, J gene, clone size, D gene, CDR3 DNA, CDR3 protein. A D gene is named only where the DNA matches it firmly. Expanded clones get a size class; other rows say once, few or many, or leave the size out.

>TRBV9|TRBJ2-1|once|-
TGTGCCAGCAGCGTAGGTCGACACGGCTATGAGCAGTTCTTC
CASSVGRHGYEQFF
>TRBV28|TRBJ1-2|-|-
TGTGCCAGCAGTTTTGTCGGGGGTACCTTCTATGGCTACACCTTC
CASSFVGGTFYGYTF
>TRBV5-6|TRBJ2-1|-|-
TGTGCCAGCAGCCCAGGTGGCAATGAGCAGTTCTTC
CASSPGGNEQFF
>TRBV2|TRBJ1-1|-|-
TGTGCCAGCGTCAGGGGCAACACTGAAGCTTTCTTT
CASVRGNTEAFF
>TRBV2|TRBJ2-7|-|-
TGTGCCAGCACCTATCAGCAGGGACGGAACGAGCAGTACTTC
CASTYQQGRNEQYF
>TRBV19|TRBJ2-1|-|TRBD1
TGTGCCAGTAGTATGGGCGGAGGACAGGGGGTTGATGAGCAGTTCTTC
CASSMGGGQGVDEQFF
>TRBV9|TRBJ2-3|-|-
TGTGCCAGCAGCGTAGGGGCTAGAGGGCTCACAGATACGCAGTATTTT
CASSVGARGLTDTQYF
>TRBV28|TRBJ2-1|-|TRBD2
TGTGCCAGCAGTCTCCCCGGACTAGCGGGAGGGCCTCGGAATGAGCAGTTCTTC
CASSLPGLAGGPRNEQFF
>TRBV19|TRBJ1-1|-|-
TGTGCCAGTAGTAGACTGACAGACACTGAAGCTTTCTTT
CASSRLTDTEAFF
>TRBV30|TRBJ1-1|-|-
TGTGCCTGGAGACTCCAGGGATCGTTCTTTGTGAACACTGAAGCTTTCTTT
CAWRLQGSFFVNTEAFF
>TRBV7-9|TRBJ2-7|once|TRBD1
TGTGCCAGCAGCTTACGACAGGGGGCGGGCGAGCAGTACTTC
CASSLRQGAGEQYF
>TRBV29-1|TRBJ2-3|once|TRBD2
TGCAGCGCCCACCTAGCGGTAGACCCTAATACGCAGTATTTT
CSAHLAVDPNTQYF
>TRBV4-3|TRBJ2-7|-|-
TGCGCCAGCAGCCGGCTGGGCAGAGGGTTTAGCGAGCAGTACTTC
CASSRLGRGFSEQYF
>TRBV2|TRBJ1-6|-|-
TGTGCCAGCAGCGGGTTCGACAGCTCCTATAATTCACCCCTCCACTTT
CASSGFDSSYNSPLHF
>TRBV5-1|TRBJ2-1|-|TRBD1
TGCGCCAGCAGCTTGGGGGACAGGGGGCGGGTTGAGCAGTTCTTC
CASSLGDRGRVEQFF
>TRBV6-6|TRBJ2-5|-|TRBD2
TGTGCCAGCAGTTACCCGCCAGCGGGAGTTAAAGAGACCCAGTACTTC
CASSYPPAGVKETQYF
>TRBV7-5|TRBJ1-4|few|-
TGTGTCAGAAGCTACCCGACAGGGCGGGGAACTAATGAAAAACTGTTTTTT
CVRSYPTGRGTNEKLFF
>TRBV4-3|TRBJ1-1|-|TRBD1
TGCGCCAGCAGCCAAGGGGGACAGGGGAGAACTGAAGCTTTCTTT
CASSQGGQGRTEAFF
>TRBV20-1|TRBJ1-2|-|-
TGCAGTGCTCCCGACAGCTATGGCTACACCTTC
CSAPDSYGYTF
>TRBV28|TRBJ2-3|-|TRBD1
TGTGCCAGCAGTTTACGCGGGACAGGGGTTACAGATACGCAGTATTTT
CASSLRGTGVTDTQYF
>TRBV18|TRBJ1-6|few|TRBD1
TGTGCCAGCTCTTCACAGGGGGATAATTCACCCCTCCACTTT
CASSSQGDNSPLHF
>TRBV7-9|TRBJ2-2|-|TRBD1
TGTGCCAGCAGCCGACAGGGGGCAACCGGGGAGCTGTTTTTT
CASSRQGATGELFF
>TRBV19|TRBJ2-1|-|TRBD2
TGTGCCAGTAGTCCCCCCCGACTAGCGGGATCCAATGAGCAGTTCTTC
CASSPPRLAGSNEQFF
>TRBV10-1|TRBJ2-5|-|-
TGCGCCAGCAGTATCCTACAAGAGACCCAGTACTTC
CASSILQETQYF
>TRBV7-9|TRBJ1-5|-|-
TGTGCCAGCAGCTTAGGACGGGACAATCAGCCCCAGCATTTT
CASSLGRDNQPQHF
>TRBV7-3|TRBJ2-1|-|TRBD1
TGTGCCAGCAGCTTGAGGCAGGGGGATTTTTACAATGAGCAGTTCTTC
CASSLRQGDFYNEQFF
>TRBV28|TRBJ2-1|-|-
TGTGCCAGCACCCCGCAGGGGTTCTACAATGAGCAGTTCTTC
CASTPQGFYNEQFF
>TRBV4-2|TRBJ2-1|-|TRBD2
TGTGCCAGCAGCCTCGGGACTACCTATACAAACAATGAGCAGTTCTTC
CASSLGTTYTNNEQFF
>TRBV4-1|TRBJ1-1|few|-
TGCGCCAGCAGCCAAGGAGCCCTCAGGGGCCGTGAGGCTTTCTTT
CASSQGALRGREAFF
>TRBV10-1|TRBJ2-7|-|-
TGCGCCAGCAGGCCAGAAAGAGGGCAGTACTTC
CASRPERGQYF
>TRBV10-3|TRBJ2-7|once|TRBD1
TGTGCCATCAGTGAGGAGGACAGGGGGGCCTACGAGCAGTACTTC
CAISEEDRGAYEQYF
>TRBV7-3|TRBJ2-1|-|TRBD2
TGTGCCAGCAGCACCCGACTAGCTGGGGAGCAGTTCTTC
CASSTRLAGEQFF
>TRBV10-3|TRBJ2-7|-|TRBD2
TGTGCCATCAGTGATTGGACTAGCGAGGACTACGAGCAGTACTTC
CAISDWTSEDYEQYF
>TRBV25-1|TRBJ2-5|-|TRBD2
TGTGCCAGCAGTCCTCCCGGGACTAGCCGTGAGACCCAGTACTTC
CASSPPGTSRETQYF
>TRBV11-2|TRBJ2-3|-|TRBD1
TGTGCCAGCAGCTTAGATAACTACCGGACAGGGGTGGACACAGATACGCAGTATTTT
CASSLDNYRTGVDTDTQYF
>TRBV29-1|TRBJ2-3|-|-
TGCAGCGGAGAGGCCTCTATTCAGTATTTT
CSGEASIQYF
>TRBV21-1|TRBJ2-5|-|-
TGTGCCAGCAGCGCAAGGACAGAGGGGTCCCCCCACTCCCCTGTCCCTTACTTC
CASSARTEGSPHSPVPYF
>TRBV28|TRBJ2-7|-|-
TGTGCCAGCAGGGGACCCAGGACAATTACCTACGAGCAGTACTTC
CASRGPRTITYEQYF
>TRBV7-9|TRBJ2-3|-|-
TGTGCCAGCAGCTTAGGGTTCCATGGGGGGACTGGAGATACGCAGTATTTT
CASSLGFHGGTGDTQYF
>TRBV2|TRBJ2-5|-|TRBD1
TGTGCCAGCAGTTACAGGGGTGGAGATCGAGAGACCCAGTACTTC
CASSYRGGDRETQYF